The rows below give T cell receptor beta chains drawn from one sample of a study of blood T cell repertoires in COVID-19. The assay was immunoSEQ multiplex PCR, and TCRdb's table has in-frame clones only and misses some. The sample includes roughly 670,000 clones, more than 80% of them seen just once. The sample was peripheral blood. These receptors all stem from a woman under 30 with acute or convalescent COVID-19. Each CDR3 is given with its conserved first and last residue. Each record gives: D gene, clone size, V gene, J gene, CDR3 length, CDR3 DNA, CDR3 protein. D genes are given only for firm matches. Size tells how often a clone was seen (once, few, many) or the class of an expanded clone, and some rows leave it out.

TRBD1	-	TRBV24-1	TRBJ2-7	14	TGTGCCACAGGGCAGGGACAGGGTCCCCACGAGCAGTACTTC	CATGQGQGPHEQYF
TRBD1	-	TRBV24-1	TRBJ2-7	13	TGTGCCACCGAAGGGACAGGTACCTACGAGCAGTACTTC	CATEGTGTYEQYF
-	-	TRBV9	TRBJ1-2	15	TGTGCCAGCAGCACCTCACCAGGGGTAGAGGATGGCTACACCTTC	CASSTSPGVEDGYTF
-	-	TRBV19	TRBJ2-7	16	TGTGCCAGTAGTATCGGCCTCTGGGGCGGACCCTACGAGCAGTACTTC	CASSIGLWGGPYEQYF
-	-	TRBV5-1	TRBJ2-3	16	TGCGCCAGCGGTAGAGGTACTGGAACTAGCACAGATACGCAGTATTTT	CASGRGTGTSTDTQYF
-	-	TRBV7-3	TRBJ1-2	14	TGTGCCAGCAGCTTAGGAGGGCTAGGCTATGGCTACACCTTC	CASSLGGLGYGYTF
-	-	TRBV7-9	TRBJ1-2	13	TGTGCCAGCAGCGGGGCAGGCCTCTATGGCTACACCTTC	CASSGAGLYGYTF
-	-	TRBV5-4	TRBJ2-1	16	TGTGCCAGCAGCTTGGCGGGGGGCCGACCGGGGGTTGAGCAGTTCTTC	CASSLAGGRPGVEQFF
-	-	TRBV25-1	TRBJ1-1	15	TGTGCCAGCAGTTTGGGAGATCGGGGTTACACTGAAGCTTTCTTT	CASSLGDRGYTEAFF
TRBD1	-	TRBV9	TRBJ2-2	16	TGTGCCAGCAGCCCCCCCCCGGGACAGGCAAGAGGGGAGCTGTTTTTT	CASSPPPGQARGELFF
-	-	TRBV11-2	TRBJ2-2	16	TGTGCCAGCAGCTTAGTACCAGGGCGGAGCACCGGGGAGCTGTTTTTT	CASSLVPGRSTGELFF
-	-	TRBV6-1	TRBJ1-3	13	TGTGCCAGCAGTGACCCCGCGGCCAACACCATATATTTT	CASSDPAANTIYF
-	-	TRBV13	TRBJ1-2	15	TGTGCCAGCAGCACCTCGCTCCGGGCTAACTATGGCTACACCTTC	CASSTSLRANYGYTF
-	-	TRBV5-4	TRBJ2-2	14	TGTGCCAGCAGCTTGGGAGAAAACACCGGGGAGCTGTTTTTT	CASSLGENTGELFF
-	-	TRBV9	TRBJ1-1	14	TGTGCCAGCAGCGCATCAGGGGTACGGACTGAAGCTTTCTTT	CASSASGVRTEAFF
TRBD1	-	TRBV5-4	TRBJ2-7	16	TGTGCCAGCAGCCAACGACAGGGGGCTTTTACCTACGAGCAGTACTTC	CASSQRQGAFTYEQYF
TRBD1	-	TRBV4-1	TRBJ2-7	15	TGCGCCAGCAGCCAAACCGGGACAGTTTCCTACGAGCAGTACTTC	CASSQTGTVSYEQYF
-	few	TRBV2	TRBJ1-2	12	TGTGCCAGCAGTACAGGGCGCGGTGGCTACACCTTC	CASSTGRGGYTF
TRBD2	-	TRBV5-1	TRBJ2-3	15	TGCGCCAGCAGCTTGGAGCCAGCGGGGAGGGATACGCAGTATTTT	CASSLEPAGRDTQYF
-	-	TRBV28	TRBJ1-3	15	TGTGCCAGCAGTACCCCAATGATAGCTGGAAACACCATATATTTT	CASSTPMIAGNTIYF
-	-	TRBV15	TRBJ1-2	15	TGTGCCACCAGCAGAGACAGGTGGGGCACCAATGGCTACACCTTC	CATSRDRWGTNGYTF
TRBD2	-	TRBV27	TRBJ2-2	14	TGTGCCAGCAGTACCCTAGCGGGGGCCGGGGAGCTGTTTTTT	CASSTLAGAGELFF
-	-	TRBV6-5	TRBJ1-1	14	TGTGCCAGCAGTTATGATCATCCAGACACTGAAGCTTTCTTT	CASSYDHPDTEAFF
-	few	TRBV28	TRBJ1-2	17	TGTGCCAGCAGCCCTCCTGACAGACTTCCAGCTAACTATGGCTACACCTTC	CASSPPDRLPANYGYTF
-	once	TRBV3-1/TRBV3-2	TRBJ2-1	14	TGTGCCAGCAGCCAAGATGGGGACTCATCGTCCCCGTTCTTC	CASSQDGDSSSPFF
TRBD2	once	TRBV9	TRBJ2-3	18	TGTGCCAGCAGCGCTAACAAGGGACTAGGTGTCTATTCGGATACGCAGTATTTT	CASSANKGLGVYSDTQYF
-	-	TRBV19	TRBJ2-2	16	TGTGCCAGTAGTCTTCTTGGACAGCTTAACACCGGGGAGCTGTTTTTT	CASSLLGQLNTGELFF
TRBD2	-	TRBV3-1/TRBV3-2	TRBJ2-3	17	TGTGCCAGCAGCCCCCCACCGGGGGGGCTGGAGCCAGATACGCAGTATTTT	CASSPPPGGLEPDTQYF
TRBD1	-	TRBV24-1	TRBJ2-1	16	TGTGCCACCAGTGATTCCGGGACAGGGGCCTACAATGAGCAGTTCTTC	CATSDSGTGAYNEQFF
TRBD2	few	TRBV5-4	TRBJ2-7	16	TGTGCCAGCAGCCCGGGACTAGCGGGAGGCTCCTACGAGCAGTACTTC	CASSPGLAGGSYEQYF